A selection of T cell receptor beta chains follows, all from one sample in a study of CD8+CD57+ T cells in acquired aplastic anemia. TCRdb ran MiXCR on the reads and lists one entry per CDR3 protein. This sample yields fewer than 200,000 distinct CDR3 sequences, of which 55% to 75% are seen a single time; less than 55% belongs to the top ten. The sample comprised sorted CD4+, CD8+, or CD8+CD57+ T cells (not recorded which) from PBMCs. The receptors come from a human donor in good health. Both conserved end residues are part of each CDR3. Fields, in order: CDR3 protein, CDR3 DNA, clone size, D gene, J gene, V gene. The D gene is left open where the match is weak. A clone size is listed for some rows: how often the clone was seen (once, few, many), or a class if it is expanded.

CASSSTYSGESSGANVLTF TGTGCCAGCAGCTCTACCTATAGCGGGGAGAGCTCTGGGGCCAACGTCCTGACTTTC - TRBD2 TRBJ2-6 TRBV7-2
CASSRQGLVTGELVF TGTGCCAGCAGTAGACAGGGATTAGTCACCGGGGAGCTGGTTTTT - TRBD1 TRBJ2-2 TRBV2
CASSSWTGDGELFF TGTGCCAGCAGCTCCTGGACAGGGGACGGGGAGCTGTTTTTT - TRBD1 TRBJ2-2 TRBV7-2
CASSLGTGHGGEAFF TGTGCCAGTAGTCTCGGGACAGGGCACGGCGGTGAAGCTTTCTTT - TRBD1 TRBJ1-1 TRBV19
CASRGGLAAYNEQFF TGTGCCAGCAGGGGTGGACTAGCGGCCTACAATGAGCAGTTCTTC few TRBD2 TRBJ2-1 TRBV5-4
CASSQDQGGFGSPLHF TGTGCCAGCAGCCAAGATCAGGGCGGGTTCGGTTCACCCCTCCACTTT - - TRBJ1-6 TRBV14
CATSDSSRDNEQFF TGTGCCACCAGTGATTCTAGCAGGGACAATGAGCAGTTCTTC many - TRBJ2-1 TRBV24-1
CASRATGELFF TGCGCCAGCAGGGCCACCGGGGAGCTGTTTTTT - - TRBJ2-2 TRBV5-1
CSVEGAALNYGYTF TGCAGCGTTGAAGGGGCCGCCCTTAACTATGGCTACACCTTC - - TRBJ1-2 TRBV29-1
CASSLATSGSYNEQFF TGTGCCAGCAGCTTAGCGACTAGCGGAAGTTACAATGAGCAGTTCTTC - TRBD2 TRBJ2-1 TRBV7-2
CASSNSPGNPGELFF TGCGCCAGCTCGAATAGTCCAGGGAACCCCGGGGAGCTGTTTTTT - - TRBJ2-2 TRBV5-1
CASSQDSGGTEAFF TGCGCCAGCAGCCAAGATTCAGGGGGCACTGAAGCTTTCTTT many TRBD1 TRBJ1-1 TRBV4-3
CASSQGSEQYF TGTGCCAGTAGTCAGGGAAGCGAGCAGTACTTC - - TRBJ2-7 TRBV19
CSASPGTYEQYF TGCAGTGCTAGCCCGGGGACCTACGAGCAGTACTTC once - TRBJ2-7 TRBV20-1
CASSVEAGGWGEQYF TGTGCCAGCAGCGTAGAGGCAGGGGGCTGGGGGGAGCAGTACTTC - TRBD1 TRBJ2-7 TRBV9
CASSPIAGQEAEAFF TGTGCCAGCAGCCCTATAGCGGGACAGGAGGCTGAAGCTTTCTTT many TRBD1 TRBJ1-1 TRBV7-6
CATSDLEGQGVYEQYF TGTGCCACCAGTGATTTGGAGGGACAGGGGGTCTACGAGCAGTACTTC many TRBD1 TRBJ2-7 TRBV24-1
CAISESRGGTEAFF TGTGCCATCAGTGAGTCCAGGGGAGGTACTGAAGCTTTCTTT - - TRBJ1-1 TRBV10-3
CASGLRAYEQYF TGTGCCAGCGGTCTCCGCGCCTACGAGCAGTACTTC - - TRBJ2-7 TRBV7-8
CASSARTVSSCNSPLLF TGTGCCAGTAGTGCCCGGACAGTTAGCTCCTGTAATTCACCCCTCCTCTTT - - TRBJ1-6 TRBV19
CAISGRADTEAFF TGTGCCATCAGTGGGCGCGCGGACACTGAAGCTTTCTTT - - TRBJ1-1 TRBV10-3
CASSLTSGRFSEQFF TGTGCCAGCAGCCTGACTAGCGGGAGGTTCAGTGAGCAGTTCTTC many TRBD2 TRBJ2-1 TRBV7-3
CASSVRTGGSYTF TGTGCCAGCAGTGTTCGGACAGGGGGGAGCTACACCTTC - TRBD1 TRBJ1-2 TRBV2
CASSQTPPGRHYGYTF TGTGCCAGCAGCCAAACCCCGCCTGGGAGACACTATGGCTACACCTTC many - TRBJ1-2 TRBV4-2
CASSLSKVGANVLTF TGCGCCAGCAGCTTGAGCAAGGTTGGGGCCAACGTCCTGACTTTC once - TRBJ2-6 TRBV5-1
CAISADRGLTDTQYF TGTGCCATCAGTGCTGACAGGGGGCTCACAGATACGCAGTATTTT - TRBD1 TRBJ2-3 TRBV10-3
CASSIDRNREIFSNQPQHF TGTGCCAGTAGTATAGATCGGAACAGGGAGATTTTTAGCAATCAGCCCCAGCATTTT many - TRBJ1-5 TRBV19
CASSPTTGIPNSPLHF TGTGCCAGCAGCCCAACGACAGGGATCCCTAATTCACCCCTCCACTTT - TRBD1 TRBJ1-6 TRBV9
CASSYSGQLGAFGNTIYF TGTGCCAGCAGTTACTCAGGCCAATTGGGGGCCTTTGGAAACACCATATATTTT - - TRBJ1-3 TRBV6-5
CATSDTHLAGVRETQYF TGTGCCACCAGTGATACTCACCTAGCGGGAGTAAGGGAGACCCAGTACTTC once TRBD2 TRBJ2-5 TRBV24-1
CASSQDAGSGSYEQYF TGCGCCAGCAGCCAAGATGCGGGAAGCGGCTCCTACGAGCAGTACTTC - - TRBJ2-7 TRBV4-3
CSVRDRGWDNEQFF TGCAGCGTTCGGGACAGGGGTTGGGACAATGAGCAGTTCTTC - TRBD1 TRBJ2-1 TRBV29-1
CASSQDRNSRYEQYF TGCGCCAGCAGCCAAGATCGGAACAGTCGTTACGAGCAGTACTTC many - TRBJ2-7 TRBV4-1
CASSGTDYGYTF TGTGCCAGCAGTGGGACAGACTATGGCTACACCTTC - - TRBJ1-2 TRBV2
CASSTKLGLAGRNEQYF TGTGCCAGCAGTACGAAACTCGGACTAGCGGGAAGGAACGAGCAGTACTTC few TRBD2 TRBJ2-7 TRBV27
CSARDTGTSGTYEQYF TGCAGTGCTAGAGATACCGGGACTAGCGGCACCTACGAGCAGTACTTC - TRBD2 TRBJ2-7 TRBV20-1
CATSEGNGYTF TGTGCCACCAGTGAGGGGAATGGCTACACCTTC - - TRBJ1-2 TRBV24-1
CASSIVIGGYTF TGTGCCAGTAGTATCGTAATAGGTGGCTACACCTTC - - TRBJ1-2 TRBV19
CASSYLATDEQYF TGTGCCAGCAGTTACTTAGCCACGGACGAGCAGTACTTC many - TRBJ2-7 TRBV6-5
CATSGLDRAYEQYF TGTGCCACCAGTGGATTAGACCGAGCCTACGAGCAGTACTTC - - TRBJ2-7 TRBV24-1
CASSQGDKQYF TGTGCCAGCAGCCAGGGAGATAAGCAGTACTTC many - TRBJ2-7 TRBV27